The rows below give T cell receptor beta chains drawn from one sample of a study of blood T cell repertoires in COVID-19. Libraries were prepared by immunoSEQ multiplex PCR; TCRdb keeps only in-frame clonotypes and omits some of them. Of about 530,000 clones in the sample, approximately 88% were seen once. The sample taken for sequencing was peripheral blood. The receptor source for this set is a woman aged 50 to 60 with COVID-19, enrolled during active disease. Both conserved end residues are part of each CDR3. A D gene is named only where the DNA matches it firmly. Some rows mark clone size as missing; the rest say once, few, many or name a class of expanded clone.

D gene: TRBD1; clone size: once; J gene: TRBJ1-4; V gene: TRBV2; CDR3 protein: CASIGDRGTSANEKLFF; CDR3 DNA: TGTGCCAGCATCGGTGACAGGGGCACATCAGCTAATGAAAAACTGTTTTTT
D gene: NA; clone size: NA; J gene: TRBJ2-3; V gene: TRBV2; CDR3 protein: CASRERTAHTDTQYF; CDR3 DNA: TGTGCCAGCAGAGAGAGGACAGCTCACACAGATACGCAGTATTTT
D gene: NA; clone size: NA; J gene: TRBJ1-1; V gene: TRBV10-3; CDR3 protein: CAISGPPAGEGTEAFF; CDR3 DNA: TGTGCCATCAGTGGACCCCCGGCGGGGGAAGGGACTGAAGCTTTCTTT
D gene: NA; clone size: few; J gene: TRBJ1-1; V gene: TRBV3-1/TRBV3-2; CDR3 protein: CASTPFGSGDTEAFF; CDR3 DNA: TGTGCCAGCACGCCTTTCGGGTCAGGGGACACTGAAGCTTTCTTT
D gene: TRBD1; clone size: NA; J gene: TRBJ1-1; V gene: TRBV30; CDR3 protein: CAWSGNRGREAFF; CDR3 DNA: TGTGCCTGGAGCGGAAACAGGGGACGGGAAGCTTTCTTT
D gene: TRBD1; clone size: NA; J gene: TRBJ2-1; V gene: TRBV4-2; CDR3 protein: CASSQDLRGPGGNEQFF; CDR3 DNA: TGTGCCAGCAGCCAAGATCTGAGGGGGCCGGGCGGGAATGAGCAGTTCTTC
D gene: TRBD2; clone size: few; J gene: TRBJ2-1; V gene: TRBV24-1; CDR3 protein: CATSSGGNNEQFF; CDR3 DNA: TGTGCCACCTCTAGCGGGGGTAACAATGAGCAGTTCTTC
D gene: NA; clone size: NA; J gene: TRBJ2-1; V gene: TRBV2; CDR3 protein: CASSEGLQGNEQFF; CDR3 DNA: TGTGCCAGCAGTGAAGGTTTGCAGGGTAATGAGCAGTTCTTC
D gene: NA; clone size: few; J gene: TRBJ1-3; V gene: TRBV5-1; CDR3 protein: CASSIGAGNTIYF; CDR3 DNA: TGCGCCAGCAGTATTGGAGCTGGAAACACCATATATTTT
D gene: TRBD2; clone size: NA; J gene: TRBJ2-3; V gene: TRBV9; CDR3 protein: CASSVGTTLGDTQYF; CDR3 DNA: TGTGCCAGCAGCGTCGGGACTACTTTAGGAGATACGCAGTATTTT
D gene: NA; clone size: once; J gene: TRBJ2-1; V gene: TRBV7-9; CDR3 protein: CASSFSGGAFETPREQFF; CDR3 DNA: TGTGCCAGCAGCTTCTCCGGTGGGGCGTTCGAAACCCCCAGGGAGCAGTTCTTC
D gene: NA; clone size: once; J gene: TRBJ1-5; V gene: TRBV12-3/TRBV12-4; CDR3 protein: CASSRDSNQPQHF; CDR3 DNA: TGTGCCAGCAGCCGCGACAGTAATCAGCCCCAGCATTTT
D gene: NA; clone size: NA; J gene: TRBJ1-1; V gene: TRBV30; CDR3 protein: CAWMTGTEAFF; CDR3 DNA: TGTGCCTGGATGACGGGCACTGAAGCTTTCTTT
D gene: TRBD2; clone size: NA; J gene: TRBJ2-2; V gene: TRBV7-8; CDR3 protein: CASSLLVAGDTGELFF; CDR3 DNA: TGTGCCAGCAGCTTACTCGTCGCGGGGGACACCGGGGAGCTGTTTTTT
D gene: NA; clone size: NA; J gene: TRBJ1-2; V gene: TRBV5-1; CDR3 protein: CASSLGDIYGYTF; CDR3 DNA: TGCGCCAGCAGCTTGGGGGACATCTATGGCTACACCTTC
D gene: TRBD1; clone size: few; J gene: TRBJ1-1; V gene: TRBV6-5; CDR3 protein: CASNKSGGQRLGAFF; CDR3 DNA: TGTGCCAGCAATAAATCCGGGGGACAGAGGCTCGGAGCTTTCTTT
D gene: NA; clone size: NA; J gene: TRBJ1-2; V gene: TRBV30; CDR3 protein: CAASGFSDGYTF; CDR3 DNA: TGTGCCGCGTCAGGGTTCTCTGATGGCTACACCTTC
D gene: NA; clone size: NA; J gene: TRBJ1-1; V gene: TRBV19; CDR3 protein: CASSTTVMNTEAFF; CDR3 DNA: TGTGCCAGTAGTACGACAGTCATGAACACTGAAGCTTTCTTT
D gene: NA; clone size: NA; J gene: TRBJ1-1; V gene: TRBV27; CDR3 protein: CASSLQPGTEAFF; CDR3 DNA: TGTGCCAGCAGTTTGCAGCCGGGGACTGAAGCTTTCTTT
D gene: TRBD1; clone size: NA; J gene: TRBJ2-7; V gene: TRBV6-5; CDR3 protein: CASSPRQGNYEQYF; CDR3 DNA: TGTGCCAGCAGTCCCCGACAGGGAAACTACGAGCAGTACTTC